What follows describes a single TCR beta chain. Using immunoSEQ multiplex PCR, the repertoire was profiled, and TCRdb retains in-frame clones only, with some absent. The sample records around 130,000 clones, approximately 93% being singletons. The record originates from a study of T cell responses to AZD1222 COVID-19 vaccine. This CDR3 spans 16 amino acids. Germline CDR1 and CDR2: MGHRA and YSYEKL. V was clipped by 1 base and J by 3 bases; unmatched bases: 9. This sequence originates from an adult in good health. V is TRBV4-1 and J is TRBJ2-7, with TRBD1 matching over 7 bases. This material consisted of peripheral blood, taken on day 0 of AZD1222 vaccination. Here the CDR3 reads CASSQGGGRKDYEQYF. The CDR3, as DNA: TGCGCCAGCAGCCAAGGAGGGGGCAGAAAAGACTACGAGCAGTACTTC.